Below, 22 T cell receptor beta chains from the same sample are listed, as sequenced in a study of blood T cell repertoires in COVID-19. The protocol was immunoSEQ multiplex PCR, while the TCRdb copy is restricted to in-frame clones and leaves out a portion. The sample gives more than 150,000 clones, around 79% of which show up once; 17% is in the top ten. Sample: peripheral blood. These receptors all come from a man aged 60 to 69 with active or convalescent COVID-19.

There are a few counts of this clone. CDR3 sequence (DNA): TGTGCCAGTCGTACGCTAACAGGGGGCGTCTACGAGCAGTACTTC. Its protein product is CASRTLTGGVYEQYF. The chain links TRBV2 to TRBJ2-7, with 9 bases that match TRBD1. The CDR3 runs to 15 residues. CDR1 SNHLY and CDR2 FYNNEI come from the germline V gene. With V trimmed by 9 bases and J by 3 bases, 12 bases remained unmatched.

The J gene is TRBJ2-7, the V gene TRBV7-9; D perhaps matches TRBD2 (6 bases). The CDR3 covers 14 residues. Germline V lookup: CDR1 SEHNR, CDR2 FQNEAQ (reference sequence). Trimming removed 5 bases at V and 6 bases at J, with 17 bases between. The CDR3 DNA reads as TGTGCCAGCAGCCACCCGGTTAGGGGAGGCGAGCAGTACTTC. Protein: CASSHPVRGGEQYF.

This rearrangement joins TRBV5-1 to TRBJ2-1, with 7 bases lining up with TRBD1. Losses at the gene ends were 4 bases for V and 4 bases for J; bases not matched to a gene: 8. Per the germline V gene, CDR1 is SGHRS and CDR2 is YFSETQ. The CDR3 runs to 15 residues. The CDR3 DNA reads as TGCGCCAGCAGCCAAACAGGGGACAAATACAATGAGCAGTTCTTC. This codes for CASSQTGDKYNEQFF.

The chain is built from TRBV9 and TRBJ2-7; D possibly corresponds to TRBD1 (5 bases). This CDR3 region has 14 residues. CDR1 is SGDLS, CDR2 YYNGEE, per germline. Trimming removed 2 bases at V and 6 bases at J, with 15 bases between. Written as DNA, the CDR3 is TGTGCCAGCAGCGTTGCAGGACACGGCGGCGAGCAGTACTTC. Translation: CASSVAGHGGEQYF.

The chain is built from TRBV3-1 (or the pseudogene TRBV3-2) and TRBJ2-7, with D hard to call. Germline CDR1 reads LGHDT; CDR2 reads YNNKEL (reference sequence). The CDR3 runs 9 residues. V was pared by 8 bases and J by 5 bases, with 4 bases between. The CDR3, as DNA: TGTGCCAGCCCCAACGAGCAGTACTTC. Translated: CASPNEQYF.

This chain connects TRBV4-2 to TRBJ2-1; 9 bases line up with TRBD2. Germline V CDR1 and CDR2: LGHNA, YNFKEQ. The CDR3 has 15 residues. Trimming cost V 3 bases and J 6 bases; bases outside gene matches: 6. CDR3 sequence: CASSHKTSGCNEQFF. The CDR3 nucleotides read TGTGCCAGCAGCCATAAGACTAGCGGCTGCAATGAGCAGTTCTTC.

This chain's CDR3 is CASSQDLAGGTSDEQFF. Here the CDR3 DNA reads TGTGCCAGCAGCCAAGATCTAGCGGGAGGGACTTCGGATGAGCAGTTCTTC. The chain couples TRBV14 to TRBJ2-1; 12 bases align to TRBD2. After removal of 0 bases from V and 8 bases from J, the junction contained 8 bases not matched to a gene. In germline, CDR1 is SGHDN, CDR2 FVKESK. The CDR3 extends over 17 amino acids. The full variable domain, completed using reference TRBV14 and TRBJ2-1, is EAGVTQFPSHSVIEKGQTVTLRCDPISGHDNLYWYRRVMGKEIKFLLHFVKESKQDESGMPNNRFLAERTGGTYSTLKVQPAELEDSGVYFCASSQDLAGGTSDEQFFGPGTRLTVL.

The chain joins TRBV6-2 or TRBV6-3 to TRBJ2-7, with 9 positions matching TRBD1. The trim removed 6 bases at V and 6 bases at J, leaving 6 bases unmatched. The length of the CDR3 is 13 residues. The V gene's germline CDR1 is MNHEY and CDR2 SVGEGT. The CDR3: CASSRDREAEQYF. The CDR3 region has the DNA TGTGCCAGCAGCCGGGACAGGGAGGCCGAGCAGTACTTC.

The chain joins TRBV14 to TRBJ2-2; 9 nucleotides agree with TRBD1. The germline V gene encodes CDR1 SGHDN and CDR2 FVKESK. J gave up 5 bases and V 4 bases, and 2 bases lay outside the gene matches. The CDR3 spans 14 residues. In nucleotides, the CDR3 is TGTGCCAGCAGCCGTGGACAGGGGACCGGGGAGCTGTTTTTT. It codes for CASSRGQGTGELFF.

This chain uses TRBV27 with TRBJ2-3, with TRBD1 as a possible D gene (6 bases). This CDR3 has 15 residues. V was cut by 8 bases and J by 4 bases, with 19 bases left in between. Germline values: CDR1 MNHEY, CDR2 SMNVEV (reference sequence). CDR3 protein: CASGTLAPGADTQYF. CDR3 bases: TGTGCCAGCGGAACGTTAGCCCCAGGGGCAGATACGCAGTATTTT.

The sample holds a few counts of this clone. This chain links TRBV3-1 (or the pseudogene TRBV3-2) with TRBJ1-2, with D maybe TRBD1 (5 bases). Germline V CDR1 and CDR2: LGHDT, YNNKEL (reference sequence). This CDR3 spans 15 amino acids. V was clipped by 5 bases and J by 4 bases, with 17 bases between them. CDR3 in amino acids: CASSARAGGSYGYTF. The CDR3 nucleotides are TGTGCCAGCAGCGCTCGTGCGGGGGGATCCTATGGCTACACCTTC.

J is TRBJ2-7 and V is TRBV10-2; 11 positions match TRBD2. This CDR3 is 13 amino acids long. Germline CDR1 reads WSHSY; CDR2 reads SAAADI. V lost 7 bases and J lost 4; bases outside the gene matches: 3. CDR3 sequence: CASTSGRNYEQYF. CDR3 nucleotides: TGCGCCAGCACTAGCGGGAGGAATTACGAGCAGTACTTC.

In DNA form, the CDR3 reads TGTGCCAGCAGTTTCGACAGGGGGGCCTACGAGCAGTACTTC. It translates to CASSFDRGAYEQYF. The chain has TRBV27 and TRBJ2-7; 9 bases fit TRBD1. The CDR3 has 14 residues. The junction had 2 bases not matched to a gene; V was cut back by 3 bases and J by 2 bases. Germline loops: CDR1 MNHEY, CDR2 SMNVEV (reference sequence).

The chain combines TRBV4-1 with TRBJ2-2; unclear D gene. CDR3 length equals 14 residues. CDR1 is MGHRA and CDR2 is YSYEKL in the germline V gene. The germline V and J ends were trimmed by 2 bases and 5 bases, with 9 bases remaining between them. In nucleotides, the CDR3 is TGCGCCAGCAGCCAATTGACTGGGACCGGGGAGCTGTTTTTT. Translation gives CASSQLTGTGELFF.

This clone was observed a single time. This chain links TRBV18 with TRBJ2-4; 7 positions match TRBD2. The CDR3 loop spans 17 amino acids. The junction had 11 bases not matched to a gene; V was cut back by 3 bases and J by 3 bases. Germline values: CDR1 KGHSH, CDR2 LQKENI. The CDR3 nucleotides are TGTGCCAGCTCACCTATGGGAGGGCGCACGGGCAAAAACATTCAGTACTTC. Amino acid sequence: CASSPMGGRTGKNIQYF.

J is TRBJ1-4 and V is TRBV7-2; D gene ambiguous. Germline CDR1 SGHTA, CDR2 FQGNSA. Trimming took 3 bases from V and 3 from J, leaving 11 bases between them. The CDR3 runs 15 residues. The CDR3 DNA reads as TGTGCCAGCAGCTTTACCCGGGAGGCTAATGAAAAACTGTTTTTT. Translated, it gives CASSFTREANEKLFF.

The V call is TRBV10-3, the J call TRBJ2-2, with a weak D call TRBD2 (5 bases). The CDR3 consists of 16 residues. V lost 0 bases and J lost 3, with 11 bases in between. Germline V lookup: CDR1 ENHRY, CDR2 SYGVKD. CDR3 bases: TGTGCCATCAGTGAGTCCGGGATCCGGTACACCGGGGAGCTGTTTTTT. Translating it yields CAISESGIRYTGELFF.

The chain joins TRBV28 to TRBJ2-6; possible D gene TRBD1, 7 bases. The CDR3 is 13 amino acids. Germline lookup yields CDR1 MDHEN and CDR2 SYDVKM. Trimming shortened V by 3 bases and J by 11 bases, and 11 bases separated the two germline ends. CDR3 in DNA: TGTGCCAGCAGTTTTCAGGGGGGATACGTCCTGACTTTC. It yields the protein CASSFQGGYVLTF.

CDR3 loop: CASSQDEGAGSYEQYF. The CDR3 DNA is TGTGCCAGCAGCCAAGATGAGGGGGCAGGGTCCTACGAGCAGTACTTC. V gene TRBV4-2 combines with J gene TRBJ2-7, with 7 bases fitting TRBD1. The CDR3 covers 16 residues. Looked up from germline, CDR1 is LGHNA and CDR2 is YNFKEQ. With V trimmed by 0 bases and J by 1 base, 6 bases remained unmatched.

This clone has more than one count but fewer than ten. The chain couples TRBV18 to TRBJ1-1; D call uncertain. There are 12 residues in the CDR3. V lost 3 bases and J lost 8, with 10 bases in between. The germline CDR1 and CDR2 sequences are KGHSH and LQKENI. The CDR3 DNA sequence: TGTGCCAGCTCACCGTGGAGGGCCGAAGCTTTCTTT. Translated: CASSPWRAEAFF. The whole variable domain, remainder taken from reference TRBV18 and TRBJ1-1, is NAGVMQNPRHLVRRRGQEARLRCSPMKGHSHVYWYRQLPEEGLKFMVYLQKENIIDESGMPKERFSAEFPKEGPSILRIQQVVRGDSAAYFCASSPWRAEAFFGQGTRLTVV.

This clone appeared once. V gene TRBV19 combines with J gene TRBJ2-3; 10 bases map to TRBD1. In germline, CDR1 is LNHDA, CDR2 SQIVND (reference sequence). This CDR3 is built from 16 residues. The V and J ends lost 4 bases and 3 bases, in that order; junction bases with no gene match: 7. The CDR3 region is CASSKSGQGRTDTQYF. The CDR3 DNA is TGTGCCAGTAGTAAATCGGGACAGGGGAGGACAGATACGCAGTATTTT.

This chain links TRBV14 with TRBJ2-3; weak D call: TRBD1 (6 bases). V lost 2 bases, J lost 2 bases, and 20 bases lay in between. The germline V gene has CDR1 SGHDN and CDR2 FVKESK. The CDR3 extends over 18 amino acids. CDR3: CASSQMPFTGRYTDTQYF. CDR3 in DNA: TGTGCCAGCAGCCAAATGCCCTTCACAGGGCGCTACACAGATACGCAGTATTTT.